Following are 24 T cell receptor beta chains from one sample sequenced in a study of blood T cell repertoires in COVID-19. Sequencing used immunoSEQ multiplex PCR; TCRdb keeps in-frame clones, though not all of them. This table holds 150,000 or so clones, 87% found once. The sample comprised peripheral blood. The origin of the receptors is an older man with acute or convalescent COVID-19.

This chain links TRBV28 with TRBJ2-7; D might be TRBD1 (6 bases). CDR3 length equals 13 residues. Trimming cost V 3 bases and J 0 bases, with 6 bases left between them. Germline lookup yields CDR1 MDHEN and CDR2 SYDVKM. The CDR3 protein is CASSLDSSYEQYF. In DNA, the CDR3 is TGTGCCAGCAGTTTGGACAGCTCCTACGAGCAGTACTTC.

There are a few counts of this clone. The V gene is TRBV11-2, the J gene TRBJ1-2; D perhaps matches TRBD1 (6 bases). Germline loops: CDR1 SGHAT, CDR2 FQNNGV. The CDR3 has 15 residues. Trimming pared 2 bases from V and 2 bases from J, leaving 12 bases between. The CDR3 DNA reads as TGTGCCAGCAGCTTATACCAGGGGTGGAACTATGGCTACACCTTC. Residues: CASSLYQGWNYGYTF.

CDR3 bases: TGCGCCAGCAGCTACACAGGGGTTGACACCGGGGAGCTGTTTTTT. This gives the protein CASSYTGVDTGELFF. The chain has TRBV5-1 and TRBJ2-2, with TRBD1 matching 7 bases. The CDR3 is 15 residues long. Germline CDR1 reads SGHRS; CDR2 reads YFSETQ. Trimming at V came to 3 bases and at J to 3 bases, leaving 5 bases not matched to a gene.

V usage is TRBV7-9 and J usage is TRBJ1-4; D not certain. This CDR3 contains 14 residues. The V gene's germline CDR1 is SEHNR and CDR2 FQNEAQ (reference sequence). V lost 5 bases, J lost 6 bases, and 13 bases lay in between. CDR3 DNA: TGTGCCAGCAGCGACGGAGGGTTGGATGAAAAACTGTTTTTT. This encodes CASSDGGLDEKLFF.

The chain links TRBV18 to TRBJ2-3; no clear D. The germline V gene encodes CDR1 KGHSH and CDR2 LQKENI. V dropped 6 bases and J dropped 2 bases, with 18 bases sitting between them. The CDR3 sequence is 16 residues long. CDR3 region: CASSPSASSSTDTQYF. Here the CDR3 DNA reads TGTGCCAGCTCCCCCAGCGCGTCTTCCTCCACAGATACGCAGTATTTT.

This clone was counted between two and nine times. This chain connects TRBV27 to TRBJ1-4; D is undetermined. The CDR3 is made up of 14 amino acids. V dropped 4 bases and J dropped 7 bases, with 13 bases sitting between them. Per germline, CDR1 MNHEY and CDR2 SMNVEV (reference sequence). CDR3 amino acids: CASSSGGLGEKLFF. CDR3 nucleotides: TGTGCCAGCAGTTCAGGAGGGCTAGGTGAAAAACTGTTTTTT. Looking up the rest from reference TRBV27 and TRBJ1-4 gives the full variable domain: EAQVTQNPRYLITVTGKKLTVTCSQNMNHEYMSWYRQDPGLGLRQIYYSMNVEVTDKGDVPEGYKVSRKEKRNFPLILESPSPNQTSLYFCASSSGGLGEKLFFGSGTQLSVL.

This chain connects TRBV19 to TRBJ2-5; weak D call: TRBD1 (6 bases). The germline CDR1 and CDR2 sequences are LNHDA and SQIVND (reference sequence). The V and J ends lost 6 bases and 5 bases respectively, with 16 bases between them. The CDR3 extends over 14 amino acids. In DNA, the CDR3 is TGTGCCAGTAGGGCGACACAGGGACGGGAGACCCAGTACTTC. It encodes CASRATQGRETQYF.

The V and J genes are TRBV6-5 and TRBJ2-1, with 9 positions matching TRBD1. V was clipped by 7 bases and J by 2 bases; unmatched bases: 6. This CDR3 is 15 amino acids long. The germline CDR1 and CDR2 sequences are MNHEY and SVGAGI. The CDR3 DNA reads as TGTGCCAGCAATCCGGGGACAGGGACCTACAATGAGCAGTTCTTC. Translation gives CASNPGTGTYNEQFF.

The chain joins TRBV5-4 to TRBJ2-2, with D perhaps TRBD1 (7 bases). The V gene's germline CDR1 is SGHNT and CDR2 YYREEE (reference sequence). Deletions cut 0 bases from V and 3 bases from J, with 12 bases between. The CDR3 contains 16 residues. The CDR3 loop is CASSLVQGGYTGELFF. Written as DNA, the CDR3 is TGTGCCAGCAGCTTGGTCCAGGGGGGATACACCGGGGAGCTGTTTTTT. Using reference TRBV5-4 and TRBJ2-2 for the parts outside the CDR3, the full variable domain is ETGVTQSPTHLIKTRGQQVTLRCSSQSGHNTVSWYQQALGQGPQFIFQYYREEENGRGNFPPRFSGLQFPNYSSELNVNALELDDSALYLCASSLVQGGYTGELFFGEGSRLTVL.

The chain links TRBV6-5 to TRBJ1-3; D gene ambiguous. Looked up from germline, CDR1 is MNHEY and CDR2 is SVGAGI. The CDR3 has 15 amino acids. Trimming removed 0 bases at V and 2 bases at J, with 8 bases between. The CDR3: CASSYSFRTGNTIYF. In DNA form, the CDR3 reads TGTGCCAGCAGTTACTCGTTCAGAACTGGAAACACCATATATTTT.

The chain combines TRBV18 with TRBJ2-5; perhaps TRBD1 as D (6 bases). Germline V CDR1 and CDR2: KGHSH, LQKENI. This CDR3 region has 13 residues. Trimming left V 3 bases short and J 3 bases short, with 8 bases between. The chain's CDR3 is CASSPNREETQYF. CDR3 sequence (DNA): TGTGCCAGCTCACCCAACAGGGAAGAGACCCAGTACTTC.

The chain uses TRBV3-1 (or the pseudogene TRBV3-2) and TRBJ2-1, with 8 positions matching TRBD2. The V and J ends lost 1 base and 8 bases, in that order; junction bases with no gene match: 13. The CDR3 sequence is 17 residues long. CDR1 is LGHDT, CDR2 YNNKEL, per germline (reference sequence). Here the CDR3 DNA reads TGTGCCAGCAGCCAAGTTTTGGCGGGGGGAGGGTTTGATGAGCAGTTCTTC. It codes for CASSQVLAGGGFDEQFF.

This chain uses TRBV10-1 with TRBJ1-2; D gene unclear. The CDR3 has 16 amino acids. Germline loops: CDR1 WNHNN, CDR2 SYGVQD (reference sequence). The germline V and J ends were trimmed by 7 bases and 5 bases, with 23 bases remaining between them. The CDR3 region is CASTGVGAIGFYGYTF. The CDR3 DNA is TGCGCCAGCACGGGAGTGGGCGCCATAGGGTTTTATGGCTACACCTTC.

This clone appeared many times. One junction end disagrees with the germline gene, perhaps due to a read error. This rearrangement joins TRBV29-1 to TRBJ2-3; D gene unclear. The CDR3 is 12 residues long. Germline V gene lookup returns CDR1 SQVTM and CDR2 ANQGSEA. The CDR3 DNA reads as TGCAGCGTTGATTTGGGCACCGATACGCAGTATTTT. Translating gives CSVDLGTDTQYF.

The chain has TRBV5-1 and TRBJ2-1, with D possibly matching TRBD2 (6 bases). Per the germline V gene, CDR1 is SGHRS and CDR2 is YFSETQ. The CDR3 length is 15 residues. V lost 1 base, J lost 0 bases, and 8 bases lay in between. CDR3 in amino acids: CASSLFGGSYNEQFF. CDR3 in DNA: TGCGCCAGCAGCTTGTTCGGGGGCTCCTACAATGAGCAGTTCTTC.

This chain connects TRBV20-1 to TRBJ2-7; the D gene is possibly TRBD1 (5 bases). The germline V gene encodes CDR1 DFQATT and CDR2 SNEGSKA (reference sequence). The CDR3 is made up of 13 amino acids. Trimming pared 3 bases from V and 4 bases from J, leaving 13 bases between. CDR3 residues: CSASGGADYEQYF. The DNA for the CDR3 is TGCAGTGCTAGTGGTGGGGCGGATTACGAGCAGTACTTC.

V is TRBV2 and J is TRBJ2-5; 8 bases agree with TRBD1. The CDR3 runs 16 residues. The V gene's germline CDR1 is SNHLY and CDR2 FYNNEI. V trimming: 7 bases; J trimming: 5 bases; junction bases outside the gene matches: 15. In DNA, the CDR3 is TGTGCCAGCAAAGTGTCAGGGGGCCAGAATTTTGAGACCCAGTACTTC. It specifies CASKVSGGQNFETQYF. The variable domain in full, with the rest retrieved from reference TRBV2 and TRBJ2-5, is EPEVTQTPSHQVTQMGQEVILRCVPISNHLYFYWYRQILGQKVEFLVSFYNNEISEKSEIFDDQFSVERPDGSNFTLKIRSTKLEDSAMYFCASKVSGGQNFETQYFGPGTRLLVL.

This chain connects TRBV24-1 to TRBJ2-2, with 8 bases lining up with TRBD1. This CDR3 is built from 16 residues. Germline CDR1 reads KGHDR; CDR2 reads SFDVKD. The V gene end was trimmed by 4 bases and the J gene end by 2 bases; junction bases not matched to a gene: 5. Here the CDR3 reads CATSDPDRGNTGELFF. The CDR3 DNA is TGTGCCACCAGTGACCCTGACAGGGGTAACACCGGGGAGCTGTTTTTT.

The chain joins TRBV29-1 to TRBJ2-3; 9 bases fit TRBD2. CDR3 size: 17 residues. CDR1 is SQVTM and CDR2 is ANQGSEA in the germline V gene. V gave up 7 bases and J gave up 3 bases; unmatched junction bases: 17. The DNA of the CDR3 is TGCAGCGCCCCCACGCGGGGGGGCCTCATCGGGACAGATACGCAGTATTTT. It translates to CSAPTRGGLIGTDTQYF.

V and J are TRBV24-1 and TRBJ2-3; no definite D call. Trimming took off 1 base at V and 0 bases at J, with 7 bases between the two ends. Germline V CDR1 and CDR2: KGHDR, SFDVKD. The CDR3 length is 15 residues. The CDR3 bases are TGTGCCACCAGTGATTTAGACACGAGCACAGATACGCAGTATTTT. It codes for CATSDLDTSTDTQYF.

CDR3 sequence: CASSVLQGARGGYTF. The CDR3 nucleotides read TGTGCCAGCAGCGTACTACAGGGGGCTAGAGGTGGCTACACCTTC. The chain combines TRBV2 with TRBJ1-2; TRBD1 aligns across 9 bases. Trimming cost V 6 bases and J 7 bases; bases outside gene matches: 12. Germline CDR1 reads SNHLY; CDR2 reads FYNNEI. The CDR3 runs 15 residues. The entire variable domain, with the rest obtained from reference TRBV2 and TRBJ1-2, is as follows: EPEVTQTPSHQVTQMGQEVILRCVPISNHLYFYWYRQILGQKVEFLVSFYNNEISEKSEIFDDQFSVERPDGSNFTLKIRSTKLEDSAMYFCASSVLQGARGGYTFGSGTRLTVV.

This sequence joins TRBV3-1 (or the pseudogene TRBV3-2) and TRBJ1-4, with 9 positions matching TRBD1. Germline V gives CDR1 LGHDT, CDR2 YNNKEL (reference sequence). This CDR3 contains 15 residues. The junction had 4 bases not matched to a gene; V was cut back by 4 bases and J by 4 bases. In DNA, the CDR3 is TGTGCCAGCAGCCTTGGGACAGGGTTTAATGAAAAACTGTTTTTT. Protein product: CASSLGTGFNEKLFF.

This clone was seen more than once but under ten times. The rearrangement links TRBV28 to TRBJ2-7; no definite D call. The germline CDR1 and CDR2 sequences are MDHEN and SYDVKM. Trimming took off 7 bases at V and 2 bases at J, with 18 bases between the two ends. The CDR3 has 15 residues. The CDR3 DNA sequence: TGTGCCAGCAACTCCCGTGGGCAGGCAGCCTACGAGCAGTACTTC. The encoded protein is CASNSRGQAAYEQYF.

This clone was picked up a small number of times. The CDR3 nucleotides read TGTGCCAGCAGTTCCTCCCCTAGCGGGATTCCCTACGAGCAGTACTTC. It specifies CASSSSPSGIPYEQYF. The chain carries TRBV27 and TRBJ2-7; 9 bases match TRBD2. CDR3 length: 16 residues. Trimming at V came to 4 bases and at J to 2 bases, leaving 9 bases not matched to a gene. Germline V gene data show CDR1 as MNHEY and CDR2 as SMNVEV (reference sequence).